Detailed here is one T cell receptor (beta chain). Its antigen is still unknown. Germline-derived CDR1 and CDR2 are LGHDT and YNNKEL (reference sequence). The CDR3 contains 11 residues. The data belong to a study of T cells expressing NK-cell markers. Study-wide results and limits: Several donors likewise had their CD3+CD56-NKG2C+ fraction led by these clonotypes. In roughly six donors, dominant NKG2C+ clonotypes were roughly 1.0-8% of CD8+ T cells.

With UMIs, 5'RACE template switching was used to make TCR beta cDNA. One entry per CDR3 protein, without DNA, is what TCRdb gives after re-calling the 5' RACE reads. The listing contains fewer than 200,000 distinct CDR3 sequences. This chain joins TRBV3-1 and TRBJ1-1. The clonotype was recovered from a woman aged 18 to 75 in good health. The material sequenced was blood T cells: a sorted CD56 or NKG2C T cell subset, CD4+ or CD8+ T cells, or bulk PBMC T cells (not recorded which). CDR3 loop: CASSTYTEAFF. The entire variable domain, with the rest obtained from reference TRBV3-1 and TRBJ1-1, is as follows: DTAVSQTPKYLVTQMGNDKSIKCEQNLGHDTMYWYKQDSKKFLKIMFSYNNKELIINETVPNRFSPKSPDKAHLNLHINSLELGDSAVYFCASSTYTEAFFGQGTRLTVV.